This TCR beta chain was sequenced during a study of cytomegalovirus exposure and HLA in healthy donors. The PCR made use of 60 Vbeta and 13 Jbeta primers. The protocol was immunoSEQ multiplex PCR, while the TCRdb copy is restricted to in-frame clones and leaves out a portion. This table holds tens of thousands of clones. Germline CDR1 reads SGHNT; CDR2 reads YYREEE (reference sequence). J gave up 1 base and V 3 bases, and 6 bases lay outside the gene matches. The CDR3 length is 16 residues. Specimen: PBMCs. The V call is TRBV5-4, the J call TRBJ2-1; 8 positions match TRBD2. The source is a female donor in good health and CMV-seronegative. The CDR3 region has the DNA TGTGCCAGCAGCTCCGGGGGGGTGCTTTCCTACAATGAGCAGTTCTTC. It encodes CASSSGGVLSYNEQFF.